The 9 T cell receptor beta chains given below trace back to one sample, sequenced in a study of T-cell reconstitution after alpha-beta-depleted transplantation in children. Molecular barcoding with unique molecular identifiers was used for the TCRbeta library. TCRdb processed the PCR reads anew with MiXCR; each CDR3 protein has one entry. The table lists 200,000 to 250,000 distinct CDR3 sequences, approximately 12% of them singletons. Here the sequenced sample was PBMCs from the stem cell graft donor, taken from the stem cell graft. The receptors here all came from a human donor who donated a stem cell graft to a child with acute lymphoblastic leukemia.

This clonotype has at least ten counts. This chain connects TRBV7-9 to TRBJ1-5; D is possibly TRBD1 (6 bases). Between the trimmed V and J ends, which lost 1 base and 6 bases, there was a span of 13 bases. Germline V lookup: CDR1 SEHNR, CDR2 FQNEAQ (reference sequence). The CDR3 runs to 15 residues. In DNA, the CDR3 is TGTGCCAGCAGCTTAGGGCTACAGGGAGGTCAGCCCCAGCATTTT. This translates into CASSLGLQGGQPQHF. The complete variable domain, with remaining parts taken from reference TRBV7-9 and TRBJ1-5, reads DTGVSQNPRHKITKRGQNVTFRCDPISEHNRLYWYRQTLGQGPEFLTYFQNEAQLEKSRLLSDRFSAERPKGSFSTLEIQRTEQGDSAMYLCASSLGLQGGQPQHFGDGTRLSIL.

At least ten counts were recorded for this clonotype. V and J are TRBV7-8 and TRBJ2-1, with 15 bases that match TRBD2. CDR3 length equals 19 residues. The junction had 6 bases not matched to a gene; V was cut back by 3 bases and J by 0 bases. Germline CDR1 reads SGHVS; CDR2 reads FQNEAQ. The DNA for the CDR3 is TGTGCCAGCAGCTTGGGGACTAGCGGGGGGCCTTACTCCTACAATGAGCAGTTCTTC. It yields the protein CASSLGTSGGPYSYNEQFF.

This clonotype came up many times. The chain links TRBV9 to TRBJ1-5; tentatively, D is TRBD1 (6 bases). Deletions cut 0 bases from V and 6 bases from J, with 13 bases between. CDR1 and CDR2 from the germline V gene are SGDLS and YYNGEE. The CDR3 is 15 amino acids. The CDR3, as DNA: TGTGCCAGCAGCGTAGGGGCGGGGGCGGTTCAGCCCCAGCATTTT. Encoded protein: CASSVGAGAVQPQHF. Based on the CDR3 plus reference TRBV9 and TRBJ1-5, the full variable domain is DSGVTQTPKHLITATGQRVTLRCSPRSGDLSVYWYQQSLDQGLQFLIQYYNGEERAKGNILERFSAQQFPDLHSELNLSSLELGDSALYFCASSVGAGAVQPQHFGDGTRLSIL.

This clonotype appeared many times. The chain employs TRBV20-1 and TRBJ2-3; unclear D gene. The CDR3 consists of 11 residues. The germline CDR1 and CDR2 sequences are DFQATT and SNEGSKA (reference sequence). The germline V and J ends were trimmed by 8 bases and 0 bases, with 6 bases remaining between them. CDR3 sequence reads: CSTTSTDTQYF. The CDR3 bases are TGCAGTACAACTAGCACAGATACGCAGTATTTT.

This clonotype was found many times. The genes are TRBV5-5 and TRBJ2-7, with 7 bases aligning to TRBD1. Germline CDR1 and CDR2: SGHKS and YYEKEE (reference sequence). Trimming removed 4 bases from V and 0 bases from J; junction bases left unmatched: 10. The CDR3 totals 16 residues. CDR3 sequence (DNA): TGTGCCAGCAGCGTTCCTACCGGGACAGACTCCTACGAGCAGTACTTC. This encodes CASSVPTGTDSYEQYF.

This clonotype was detected ten times or more. The chain couples TRBV10-3 to TRBJ2-2; D remains unclear. V dropped 2 bases and J dropped 7 bases, with 17 bases sitting between them. The CDR3 spans 16 residues. Germline V lookup: CDR1 ENHRY, CDR2 SYGVKD. The CDR3 DNA sequence: TGTGCCATCAGTGAGCCCGGTCAGATATCGGGCGGGGAGCTGTTTTTT. Translated, it gives CAISEPGQISGGELFF.

This clonotype was recorded only once. This clone may be a read error of a much larger clone one base away. The rearrangement links TRBV5-1 to TRBJ1-4; D is perhaps TRBD1 (6 bases). The CDR3 runs 12 residues. Germline V gene lookup returns CDR1 SGHRS and CDR2 YFSETQ. V gave up 6 bases and J gave up 8 bases, with 11 bases separating them. The CDR3 DNA is TGCGCCAGCACACAGGGCTCAGAAAAACTGTTTTTT. It yields the protein CASTQGSEKLFF.

This clonotype has at least ten counts. V gene TRBV29-1 combines with J gene TRBJ1-2; D gene uncertain. The CDR3 runs 15 residues. CDR1 is SQVTM, CDR2 ANQGSEA, per germline. Trimming cost V 5 bases and J 2 bases, with 18 bases left between them. The CDR3: CSVPNNDGWNYGYTF. In DNA, the CDR3 is TGCAGCGTTCCAAACAACGACGGGTGGAACTATGGCTACACCTTC. Together with reference TRBV29-1 and TRBJ1-2, the CDR3 gives the full variable domain: SAVISQKPSRDICQRGTSLTIQCQVDSQVTMMFWYRQQPGQSLTLIATANQGSEATYESGFVIDKFPISRPNLTFSTLTVSNMSPEDSSIYLCSVPNNDGWNYGYTFGSGTRLTVV.

This clonotype showed up many times. The chain links TRBV6-5 to TRBJ1-5; 7 nucleotides match TRBD1. Germline V gives CDR1 MNHEY, CDR2 SVGAGI. The CDR3 is 15 residues long. J lost 4 bases, V lost 0 bases, and 3 bases had no gene match. The CDR3 loop reads CASSYSPGQNQPQHF. The CDR3 DNA reads as TGTGCCAGCAGTTACTCGCCGGGACAGAATCAGCCCCAGCATTTT.